The clone carrying this TCR beta chain rates as medium-sized. Its antigen is as yet unknown. The sample carries other DNA sequences with the same CDR3. Germline V gene lookup returns CDR1 MNHEY and CDR2 SVGEGT. V lost 8 bases and J lost 5, with 15 bases in between. The CDR3 sequence is 13 residues long. Patients had received no treatment of any kind before thyroid surgery. The record originates from a study of metastatic and nonmetastatic thyroid tumors. For the study at large: Malignant and benign thyroid patients had repertoires compared in peripheral blood and tumor or nodule tissue.

The study's findings and limits: In blood and tumor, TCR beta diversity was reportedly significantly higher in malignant thyroid tumors than in benign nodules.

In the authors' methods: Clinicopathological groups differed in CDR3, with these differences serving to build a distant-metastasis classifier for papillary thyroid cancer. MiXCR re-clonotyped the PCR reads for TCRdb. The V and J calls come from TCRdb's annotation, not from the publication. Of around 28,000 clones listed, almost 30% are singletons. The rearrangement joins TRBV6-2 or TRBV6-3 to TRBJ1-2; unclear D gene. This receptor was taken from a female donor with papillary thyroid cancer or a benign thyroid nodule (not recorded which). Some clones in this sample may be carry-over from other donors' samples. The sample was blood. CDR3 nucleotides: TGTGCCAGCTCTATCCGGAGACTTTATGGCTACACCTTC. Translating it yields CASSIRRLYGYTF.